Reported below is one TCR beta chain. Its target is unknown. The entry originates in a study of regulatory dendritic cells for organ transplantation. Findings and caveats of the study: Memory CD8+ T cells were the most oligoclonal; naive cells were highly diverse. Regulatory dendritic cells appeared to expand memory CD8+ clones less than mature ones.

Produced via immunoSEQ multiplex PCR; TCRdb's table is partial and in-frame only. Here the sample spans 15,000 to 20,000 clones, under 80% being singletons. CFSE-labeled sorted T cells met regulatory or mature dendritic cells for roughly 5 days. FACS sorted CD4+ or CD8+ T cells into CD45RA+ naive and CD45RO+ memory. The TCR comes from a human donor in good health. Input material: memory CD4+ T cells from blood cultured with regulatory dendritic cells. Subset indicated: CD45RO+ memory T cells.

The CDR3 sequence: CAITERGRSNYGYTF. The CDR3 nucleotides read TGTGCCATTACGGAGAGGGGAAGGTCTAACTATGGCTACACCTTC. The chain employs TRBV19 and TRBJ1-2; possibly TRBD1 for D (5 bases). Trimming removed 10 bases from V and 0 bases from J, with 18 bases in between. The CDR3 has 15 residues. CDR1 is LNHDA, CDR2 SQIVND, per germline (reference sequence).